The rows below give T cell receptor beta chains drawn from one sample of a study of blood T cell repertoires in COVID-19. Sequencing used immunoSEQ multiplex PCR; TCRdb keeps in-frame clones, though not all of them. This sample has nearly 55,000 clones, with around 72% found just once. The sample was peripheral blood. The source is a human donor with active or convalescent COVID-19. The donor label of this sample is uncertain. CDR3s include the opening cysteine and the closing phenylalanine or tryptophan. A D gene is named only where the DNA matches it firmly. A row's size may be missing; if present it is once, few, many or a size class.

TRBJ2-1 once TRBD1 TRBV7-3 TGTGCCAGCAGCTTAGGACAGGGGTTATACAATGAGCAGTTCTTC CASSLGQGLYNEQFF
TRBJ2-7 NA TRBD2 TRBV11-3 TGTGCCAGCAGCGCAGCCGGGACTAGCTCGAACGAGCAGTACTTC CASSAAGTSSNEQYF
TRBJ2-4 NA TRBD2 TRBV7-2 TGTGCCAGCAGCTCGGGACTAGCGGGAACAGGCATTCAGTACTTC CASSSGLAGTGIQYF
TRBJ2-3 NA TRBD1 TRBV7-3 TGTGCCAGCAGTTCCGGGACAGGGTATACAGATACGCAGTATTTT CASSSGTGYTDTQYF
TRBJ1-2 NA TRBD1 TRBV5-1 TGCGCCAGCTCTTCGGCAGCAGGGGGAAATGGCTACACCTTC CASSSAAGGNGYTF
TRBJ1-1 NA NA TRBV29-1 TGCAGCCCCTCCGGAGCTTTCTTT CSPSGAFF
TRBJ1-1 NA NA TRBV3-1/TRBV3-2 TGTGCCAGCAGCCAAGATATCCGTCAGACTCAAGCTTTCTTT CASSQDIRQTQAFF
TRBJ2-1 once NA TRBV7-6 TGTGCCAGCAGCCCCACGACTATCCCAGGGAGGAAGTTCTTC CASSPTTIPGRKFF
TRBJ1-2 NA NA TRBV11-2 TGTGCCAGCAGCTCACACCTAGGGGGCTATGGCTACACCTTC CASSSHLGGYGYTF
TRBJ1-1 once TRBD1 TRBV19 TGTGCCAGTAGTATACTGGGGCAGGGGGGCACTGAAGCTTTCTTT CASSILGQGGTEAFF
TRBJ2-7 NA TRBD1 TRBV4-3 TGCGCCAGCAGCCGGACAGGGGTATCCTACGAGCAGTACTTC CASSRTGVSYEQYF
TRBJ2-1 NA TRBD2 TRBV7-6 TGTGCCAGCAGCTTAGCCGGGACTAGCGGTTACAATGAGCAGTTCTTC CASSLAGTSGYNEQFF
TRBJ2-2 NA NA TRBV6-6 TGTGCCAGCAGTTACTCGAAACTTCCCACCGGGGAGCTGTTTTTT CASSYSKLPTGELFF
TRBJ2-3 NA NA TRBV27 TGTGCCAGCAGTAGACTCACAGATACGCAGTATTTT CASSRLTDTQYF
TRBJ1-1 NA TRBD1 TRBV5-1 TGCGCCAGCAGCTTTACAGGGGGATCCACTGAAGCTTTCTTT CASSFTGGSTEAFF
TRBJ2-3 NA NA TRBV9 TGTGCCAGCAGCCCCGTGCTAGCAGGGGTTGACACAGATACGCAGTATTTT CASSPVLAGVDTDTQYF
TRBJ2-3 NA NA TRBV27 TGTGCCAGCAGTTTACAGGGACTCCCCGAAGGTGATACGCAGTATTTT CASSLQGLPEGDTQYF
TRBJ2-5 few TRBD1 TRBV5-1 TGCGCCAGCAGCCGCCGGGACAGGGGGTATGAGACCCAGTACTTC CASSRRDRGYETQYF
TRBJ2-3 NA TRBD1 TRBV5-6 TGTGCCAGCAGAGGCCTTGAGCAGGGGGGCACAGATACGCAGTATTTT CASRGLEQGGTDTQYF
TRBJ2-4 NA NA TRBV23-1 TGCGCCAGCATATGGCGGGAAAGTAACATTCAGTACTTC CASIWRESNIQYF
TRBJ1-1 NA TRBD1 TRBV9 TGTGCCAGCAGCTCTCGGACAGGGGTGAACACTGAAGCTTTCTTT CASSSRTGVNTEAFF
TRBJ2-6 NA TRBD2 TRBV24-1 TGTGCCACCAGTGACCCCGGGAGGGGGGACGTCCTGACTTTC CATSDPGRGDVLTF
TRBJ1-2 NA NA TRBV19 TGTGCCAGTAGTACCCGAGACAGAGATGGCTACACCTTC CASSTRDRDGYTF
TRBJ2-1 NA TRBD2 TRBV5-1 TGCGCCAGCAGCTCGGGACTAGCGGGAGATATCGATGAGCAGTTCTTC CASSSGLAGDIDEQFF
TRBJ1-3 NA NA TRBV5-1 TGCGCCAGCAGGGGCGGGCGCTCTGGAAACACCATATATTTT CASRGGRSGNTIYF
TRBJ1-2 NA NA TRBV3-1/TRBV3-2 TGTGCCAGCACCGCGTCCGGGTACGGCTACACCTTC CASTASGYGYTF
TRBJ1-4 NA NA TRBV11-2 TGTGCCAGCAGCACCAGGGGAAGTGGTAATGAAAAACTGTTTTTT CASSTRGSGNEKLFF
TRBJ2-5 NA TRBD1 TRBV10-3 TGTGCCACCTCAGGGGGCGAAAAAGAGACCCAGTACTTC CATSGGEKETQYF
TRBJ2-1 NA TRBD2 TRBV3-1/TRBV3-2 TGTGCCAGCAGCCAAGTTCAGAGCGGGAGCGACAATGAGCAGTTCTTC CASSQVQSGSDNEQFF
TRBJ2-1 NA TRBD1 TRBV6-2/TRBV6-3 TGTGCCAGCAGTTACTTTGTGGGAGGACAGGGGCGCTACAATGAGCAGTTCTTC CASSYFVGGQGRYNEQFF
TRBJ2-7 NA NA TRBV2 TGTGCCAGCAGTGTGGAGGGTTACGAGCAGTACTTC CASSVEGYEQYF
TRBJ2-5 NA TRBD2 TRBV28 TGTGCCAGCAGTATCGGGACTAGCGGTAGAGAGACCCAGTACTTC CASSIGTSGRETQYF
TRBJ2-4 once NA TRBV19 TGTGCCAGTAGTGTAGGGGGGCGAGCCAAAAACATTCAGTACTTC CASSVGGRAKNIQYF
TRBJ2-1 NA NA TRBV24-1 TGTGCCACCAGTGATTTCGAGACTTTTAATGAGCAGTTCTTC CATSDFETFNEQFF
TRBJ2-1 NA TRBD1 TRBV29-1 TGCAGCGTGAGGGGGACAGTCCTCAATGAGCAGTTCTTC CSVRGTVLNEQFF
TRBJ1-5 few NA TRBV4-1 TGCGCCAGCAGCCGCTCGGGGGGTAACAGTCAGCCCCAGCATTTT CASSRSGGNSQPQHF
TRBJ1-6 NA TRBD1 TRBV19 TGTGCCAGTAACAGGGGTAGCACCTATAATTCACCCCTCCACTTT CASNRGSTYNSPLHF
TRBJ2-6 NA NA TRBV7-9 TGTGCCAGCAGCTTTAACTCAGGGGGGGCCAACGTCCTGACTTTC CASSFNSGGANVLTF
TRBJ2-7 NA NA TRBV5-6 TGTGCCAGCAGCAAGCGGACGAACGAGCAGTACTTC CASSKRTNEQYF
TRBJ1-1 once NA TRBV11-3 TGTGCCAGCAGCTTCTCGGGGAGCACTGAAGCTTTCTTT CASSFSGSTEAFF